This is a list of T cell receptor beta chains from one sample in a study of T cell responses to AZD1222 COVID-19 vaccine. Data came from immunoSEQ multiplex PCR; TCRdb stores just in-frame clones and leaves some out. The sample has 150,000 to 170,000 clones, more than 75% seen once. Material: peripheral blood, obtained on day 0 of AZD1222 vaccination. Every receptor here comes from an adult in good health. Each CDR3 is given with its conserved first and last residue. The D gene is left open where the match is weak. Not every row has a clone size; where given, it reads once, few, many or a size class.

CDR3nt	CDR3aa	j_gene	v_gene	abundance	d_gene
TGTGCCATGTCCGGGGCTGGGGCCAACGTCCTGACTTTC	CAMSGAGANVLTF	TRBJ2-6	TRBV7-9	NA	NA
TGTGCCACCAGCAGAGGGGACCTAGGAGCTTTCTTT	CATSRGDLGAFF	TRBJ1-1	TRBV15	NA	NA
TGCGCCAGCAGTGCAGGGGGCGAAGTGAATACGCAGTATTTT	CASSAGGEVNTQYF	TRBJ2-3	TRBV5-1	once	TRBD1
TGTGCCAGCAGCTTAGACCAGACAGCCCGGGTATCCTTC	CASSLDQTARVSF	TRBJ1-2	TRBV7-2	few	NA
TGTGCCAGCGGGACGGTCCGGGGCTACACCTTC	CASGTVRGYTF	TRBJ1-2	TRBV27	NA	NA
TGTGCCAGCAGCCGGGGCTCCTATAATTCACCCCTCCACTTT	CASSRGSYNSPLHF	TRBJ1-6	TRBV11-3	NA	NA
TGTGCCAGCTCACCCAGGACAGGGGGAAACACCGGGGAGCTGTTTTTT	CASSPRTGGNTGELFF	TRBJ2-2	TRBV18	once	TRBD1
TGTGCCAGCGGCCCAGGCGGCAGCCTTCATCCCCAGCATTTT	CASGPGGSLHPQHF	TRBJ1-5	TRBV6-6	NA	NA
TGTGCCAGCAGTTACTCGGACGTCTCTGGAAACACCATATATTTT	CASSYSDVSGNTIYF	TRBJ1-3	TRBV6-5	once	NA
TGCAGCGTAGCGGACAGCTCCTATAATTCACCCCTCCACTTT	CSVADSSYNSPLHF	TRBJ1-6	TRBV29-1	few	NA
TGTGCCAGCAGCTTACCCGGGACGGGGGTGCCTTTCTTT	CASSLPGTGVPFF	TRBJ1-1	TRBV7-9	NA	NA
TGTGCCAGCAGCTTAGCTCAGGGACGCGGGACCTACGAGCAGTACTTC	CASSLAQGRGTYEQYF	TRBJ2-7	TRBV11-2	once	NA
TGTGCCAGCAGCGGACAGGGGGCTGCGTTCGAAAAACTGTTTTTT	CASSGQGAAFEKLFF	TRBJ1-4	TRBV9	NA	TRBD1
TGTGCCAGCAGCAGACTAGCGGGAGGTTCCTACAATGAGCAGTTCTTC	CASSRLAGGSYNEQFF	TRBJ2-1	TRBV14	NA	TRBD2